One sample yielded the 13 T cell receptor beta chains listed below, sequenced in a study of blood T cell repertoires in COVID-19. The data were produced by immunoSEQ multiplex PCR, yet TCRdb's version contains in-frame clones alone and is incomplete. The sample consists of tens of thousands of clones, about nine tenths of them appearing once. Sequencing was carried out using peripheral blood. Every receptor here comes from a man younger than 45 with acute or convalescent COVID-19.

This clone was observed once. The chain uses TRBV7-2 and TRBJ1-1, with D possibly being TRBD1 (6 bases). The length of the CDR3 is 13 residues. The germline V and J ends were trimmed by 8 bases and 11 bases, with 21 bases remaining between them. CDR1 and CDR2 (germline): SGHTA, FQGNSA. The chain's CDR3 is CASRSWTVSGAFF. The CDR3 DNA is TGTGCCAGCCGTTCGTGGACAGTCTCAGGGGCTTTCTTT.

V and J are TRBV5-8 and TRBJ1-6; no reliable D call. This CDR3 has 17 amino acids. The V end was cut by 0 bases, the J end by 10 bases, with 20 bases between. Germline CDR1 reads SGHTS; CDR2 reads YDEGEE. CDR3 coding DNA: TGTGCCAGCAGCTTGGGAGGGCGACGGATTCCGAGCTCACCCCTCCACTTT. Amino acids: CASSLGGRRIPSSPLHF.

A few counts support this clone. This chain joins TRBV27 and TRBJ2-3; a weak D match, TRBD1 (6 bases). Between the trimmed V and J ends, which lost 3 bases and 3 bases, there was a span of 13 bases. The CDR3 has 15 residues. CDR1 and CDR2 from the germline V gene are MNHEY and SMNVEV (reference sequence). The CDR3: CASSLSQGFTDTQYF. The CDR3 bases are TGTGCCAGCAGTTTGTCACAGGGATTTACAGATACGCAGTATTTT.

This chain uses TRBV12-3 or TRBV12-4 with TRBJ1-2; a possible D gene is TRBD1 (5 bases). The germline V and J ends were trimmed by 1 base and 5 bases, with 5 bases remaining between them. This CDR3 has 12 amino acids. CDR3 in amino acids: CASSLEGYGYTF. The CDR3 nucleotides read TGTGCCAGCAGTTTAGAGGGGTATGGCTACACCTTC.

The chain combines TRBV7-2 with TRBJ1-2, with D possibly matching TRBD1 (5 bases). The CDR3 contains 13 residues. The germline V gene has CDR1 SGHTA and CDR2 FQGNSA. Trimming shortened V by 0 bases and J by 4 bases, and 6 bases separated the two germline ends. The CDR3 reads CASSLAGGYGYTF. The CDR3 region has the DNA TGTGCCAGCAGCTTAGCCGGGGGCTATGGCTACACCTTC.

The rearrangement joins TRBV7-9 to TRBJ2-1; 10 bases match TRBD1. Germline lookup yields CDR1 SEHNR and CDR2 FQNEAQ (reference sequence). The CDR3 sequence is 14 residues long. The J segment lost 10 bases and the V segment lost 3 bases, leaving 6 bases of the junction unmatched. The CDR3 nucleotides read TGTGCCAGCAGCTTGGGACAGGGGACTTGGGAGCAGTTCTTC. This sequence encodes CASSLGQGTWEQFF.

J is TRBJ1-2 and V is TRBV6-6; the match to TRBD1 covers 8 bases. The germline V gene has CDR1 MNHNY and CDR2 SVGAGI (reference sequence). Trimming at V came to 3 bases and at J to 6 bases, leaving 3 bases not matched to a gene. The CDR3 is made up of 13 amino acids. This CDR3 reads CASSYQGANGYTF. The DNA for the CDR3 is TGTGCCAGCAGTTATCAGGGGGCCAATGGCTACACCTTC.

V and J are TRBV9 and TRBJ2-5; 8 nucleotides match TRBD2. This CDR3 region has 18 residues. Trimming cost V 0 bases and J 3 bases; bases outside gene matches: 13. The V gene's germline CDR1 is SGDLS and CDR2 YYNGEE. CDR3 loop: CASSVDPLGAGAEETQYF. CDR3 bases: TGTGCCAGCAGCGTAGATCCCCTAGGAGCGGGGGCCGAAGAGACCCAGTACTTC.

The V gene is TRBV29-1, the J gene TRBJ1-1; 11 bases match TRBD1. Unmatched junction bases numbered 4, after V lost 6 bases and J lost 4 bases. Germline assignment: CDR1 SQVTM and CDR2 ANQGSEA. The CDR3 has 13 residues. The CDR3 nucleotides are TGCAGCGTCTCCGGGACAGGGGGCACTGAAGCTTTCTTT. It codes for CSVSGTGGTEAFF.

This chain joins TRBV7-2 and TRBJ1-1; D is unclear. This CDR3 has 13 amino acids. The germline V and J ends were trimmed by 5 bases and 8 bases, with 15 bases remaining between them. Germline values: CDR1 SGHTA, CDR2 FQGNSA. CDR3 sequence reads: CASSAGWQAEAFF. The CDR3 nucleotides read TGTGCCAGCAGCGCGGGCTGGCAGGCAGAAGCTTTCTTT. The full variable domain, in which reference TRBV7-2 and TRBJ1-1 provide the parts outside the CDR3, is GAGVSQSPSNKVTEKGKDVELRCDPISGHTALYWYRQSLGQGLEFLIYFQGNSAPDKSGLPSDRFSAERTGGSVSTLTIQRTQQEDSAVYLCASSAGWQAEAFFGQGTRLTVV.

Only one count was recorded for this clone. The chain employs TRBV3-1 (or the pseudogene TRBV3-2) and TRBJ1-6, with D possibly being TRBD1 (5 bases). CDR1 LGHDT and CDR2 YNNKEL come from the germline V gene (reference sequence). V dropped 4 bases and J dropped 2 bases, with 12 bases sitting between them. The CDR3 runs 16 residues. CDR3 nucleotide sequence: TGTGCCAGCAGCCTTAGACAGACAGCCTATAATTCACCCCTCCACTTT. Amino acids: CASSLRQTAYNSPLHF.

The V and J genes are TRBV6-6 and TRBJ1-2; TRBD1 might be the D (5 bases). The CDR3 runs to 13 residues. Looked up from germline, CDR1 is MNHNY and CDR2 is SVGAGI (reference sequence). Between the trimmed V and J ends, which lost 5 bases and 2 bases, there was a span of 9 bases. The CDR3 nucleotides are TGTGCCAGCAGTCCTGACAGAAACTATGGCTACACCTTC. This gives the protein CASSPDRNYGYTF.

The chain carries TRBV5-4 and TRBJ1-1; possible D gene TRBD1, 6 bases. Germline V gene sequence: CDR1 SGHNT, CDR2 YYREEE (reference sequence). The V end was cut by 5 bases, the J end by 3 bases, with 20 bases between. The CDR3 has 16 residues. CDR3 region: CASRPKQGNGDTEAFF. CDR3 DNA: TGTGCCAGCAGACCTAAACAGGGTAACGGAGACACTGAAGCTTTCTTT. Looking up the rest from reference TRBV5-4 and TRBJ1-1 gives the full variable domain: ETGVTQSPTHLIKTRGQQVTLRCSSQSGHNTVSWYQQALGQGPQFIFQYYREEENGRGNFPPRFSGLQFPNYSSELNVNALELDDSALYLCASRPKQGNGDTEAFFGQGTRLTVV.